The 16 T cell receptor beta chains reported below all come from one sample, sequenced in a study of CD4 and CD8 cells across lung adenocarcinoma regions. TCRdb called the PCR reads again in MiXCR, with one record for every CDR3 protein. The sample yields about 7,700 distinct CDR3 sequences, less than 50% seen once. The sequencing input was CD4+ T cells from the margin of a lung tumor. The receptors shown here come from a male donor with lung adenocarcinoma. The CD4 and CD8 labels of this study may be unreliable.

A word on this clonotype: One end of the junction does not line up with germline, which may come from a read error. This chain joins TRBV6-5 and TRBJ2-3; 7 bases fit TRBD1. The DNA matches TRBJ2-7 better at its end, which makes the J call doubtful. The CDR3 is 14 amino acids. The germline V gene encodes CDR1 MNHEY and CDR2 SVGAGI. This CDR3 reads CGGSYSTGRNTQYF. The CDR3 nucleotides are TGCGGCGGCAGTTACTCGACAGGGAGAAACACGCAGTACTTC.

Of note for this clonotype: A read error may account for a junction end that differs from germline. V is TRBV6-1 and J is TRBJ2-6, with D maybe TRBD1 (5 bases). The CDR3 runs to 14 residues. Germline values: CDR1 MNHNS, CDR2 SASEGT. CDR3 nucleotides: TGTGCCAGCAGCGATTTCTCTGGGGCCAACGTCCTGTCCTTC. Its translation: CASSDFSGANVLSF.

This clonotype has only a few counts. The chain combines TRBV14 with TRBJ1-1; D gene uncertain. The V gene lost 2 bases and the J gene lost 7 bases, with 11 bases spanning the gap. The CDR3 totals 13 residues. The germline CDR1 and CDR2 sequences are SGHDN and FVKESK. The CDR3 DNA reads as TGTGCCAGCAGCCAACAAGGAGGCAGTGAAGCTTTCTTT. Translating gives CASSQQGGSEAFF. Variable domain in full (rest from reference TRBV14 and TRBJ1-1): EAGVTQFPSHSVIEKGQTVTLRCDPISGHDNLYWYRRVMGKEIKFLLHFVKESKQDESGMPNNRFLAERTGGTYSTLKVQPAELEDSGVYFCASSQQGGSEAFFGQGTRLTVV.

J is TRBJ2-2 and V is TRBV6-1, with TRBD1 matching over 7 bases. This CDR3 has 15 amino acids. The germline V gene encodes CDR1 MNHNS and CDR2 SASEGT. V lost 6 bases to trimming and J lost 16 bases; unmatched junction nucleotides: 20. The CDR3 DNA follows: TGTGCCAGCAGCGGACAGGCGGTTGGGACAGAGGCGCAGTTTTTT. The encoded protein is CASSGQAVGTEAQFF.

This clonotype is medium-sized within its sample. This chain uses TRBV6-6 with TRBJ2-1; a weak D match, TRBD1 (7 bases). The J call may be faulty, since TRBJ2-7 better matches the DNA end. Germline V gene data show CDR1 as MNHNY and CDR2 as SVGAGI (reference sequence). This CDR3 comprises 13 residues. CDR3 DNA sequence: TGTGCCAGCAGCTCGGAGGGGGCTTGGGAGCAGTACTTC. Translating gives CASSSEGAWEQYF.

In nucleotides, the CDR3 is TGTGCCAGCAGCCGAAGCGGGAGTGGGGCAGATACGCAGTATTTT. Encoded protein: CASSRSGSGADTQYF. The gene calls are TRBV6-1 and TRBJ2-3; TRBD2 aligns across 8 bases. This CDR3 comprises 15 residues. Germline CDR1 is MNHNS and CDR2 is SASEGT. The junction had 9 bases not matched to a gene; V was cut back by 6 bases and J by 4 bases.

The genes are TRBV25-1 and TRBJ2-2, with 7 bases aligning to TRBD2. Trimming removed 1 base from V and 4 bases from J; junction bases left unmatched: 0. This CDR3 comprises 14 residues. Germline V gene sequence: CDR1 MGHDK, CDR2 SYGVNS. CDR3 nucleotides: TGTGCCAGCAGTGAATGGGGGGGCACCGGGGAGCTGTTTTTT. The encoded protein is CASSEWGGTGELFF.

CDR3 nucleotides: TGTGCCAGCACCTCCGCGGGGGGAGCGGGGGTAACTGGCAAAGAGACCCAGTATTTT. Encoded protein: CASTSAGGAGVTGKETQYF. The J gene is TRBJ2-3, the V gene TRBV6-1, with 8 bases identical to TRBD2. Looked up from germline, CDR1 is MNHNS and CDR2 is SASEGT. The CDR3 is 19 amino acids. Unmatched junction bases numbered 30, after V lost 7 bases and J lost 12 bases.

This clonotype was seen a handful of times. The chain has TRBV27 and TRBJ1-2, with a tentative D call TRBD1 (5 bases). Germline V lookup: CDR1 MNHEY, CDR2 SMNVEV (reference sequence). Trimming stripped 5 bases from V and 1 base from J, with 11 bases between. The CDR3 sequence is 14 residues long. The CDR3 loop is CASSLREGNYGYTF. In DNA form, the CDR3 reads TGTGCCAGCAGTCTCAGGGAGGGTAACTATGGCTACACCTTC.

The chain carries TRBV27 and TRBJ2-3, with TRBD2 identical over 9 bases. The CDR3 spans 19 residues. Losses at the gene ends were 6 bases for V and 11 bases for J; bases not matched to a gene: 27. The germline CDR1 and CDR2 sequences are MNHEY and SMNVEV (reference sequence). The CDR3 DNA is TGTGCCAGCAGAGCCACGGGGCTAGCGGGACAGTGTGCCAAAAACATGCAGTATTTT. This codes for CASRATGLAGQCAKNMQYF.

This clonotype was seen only a few times. This chain joins TRBV7-8 and TRBJ2-1; 7 bases line up with TRBD2. The end of the DNA fits TRBJ2-7 better, so the J call may be wrong. This CDR3 region has 15 residues. The V gene's germline CDR1 is SGHVS and CDR2 FQNEAQ. CDR3 in amino acids: CASSLEGGRGYEQYF. CDR3 nucleotide sequence: TGTGCCAGCAGCTTAGAGGGAGGGAGAGGGTACGAGCAGTACTTC.

On this clonotype: A read error may account for a junction end that differs from germline. The chain couples TRBV28 to TRBJ1-2; D not certain. This CDR3 is 15 amino acids long. Germline V gene sequence: CDR1 MDHEN, CDR2 SYDVKM. CDR3 nucleotides: TGTGCCACCAGTTTAAGGCAGGATACTCTTTATGGCTACACCTTC. Translated, it gives CATSLRQDTLYGYTF.

This clonotype showed up just a few times. The CDR3 DNA is TGTGCCAGCAGCTTAGGGACTAGCGGGATCAACGAGCAGTACTTC. It yields the protein CASSLGTSGINEQYF. This chain links TRBV7-2 with TRBJ2-1, with 12 bases that match TRBD2. Matching the DNA end better, TRBJ2-7 makes the J call doubtful. This CDR3 comprises 15 residues. Looked up from germline, CDR1 is SGHTA and CDR2 is FQGNSA.

There are many counts of this clonotype. The chain combines TRBV6-5 with TRBJ2-1, with 8 positions matching TRBD2. This CDR3 spans 18 amino acids. Trimming cost V 4 bases and J 6 bases; bases outside gene matches: 17. CDR1 MNHEY and CDR2 SVGAGI come from the germline V gene. CDR3 sequence (DNA): TGTGCCAGCAGTTCCGTTGGGGGAGCGGGAGAACCCATCAATGAGCAGTTCTTC. It specifies CASSSVGGAGEPINEQFF.

Ten or more counts support this clonotype. The chain employs TRBV6-5 and TRBJ2-2; 11 positions agree with TRBD2. V shed 2 bases and J 10 bases; nucleotides not matched to a gene: 9. The CDR3 has 16 residues. Germline CDR1 MNHEY, CDR2 SVGAGI. The CDR3 loop is CASSYRTSGRSLELFF. CDR3 DNA sequence: TGTGCCAGCAGTTACAGGACTAGCGGGCGGAGTCTGGAGCTGTTTTTT.

The V call is TRBV27, the J call TRBJ2-3, with D perhaps TRBD2 (5 bases). Germline V gene data show CDR1 as MNHEY and CDR2 as SMNVEV (reference sequence). The CDR3 runs 16 residues. Trimming took 2 bases from V and 5 from J, leaving 17 bases between them. The CDR3 coding sequence is TGTGCCAGCAGTTTAACTAGGCCTCCGATTGGAGATACGCAGTATTTT. Translating it yields CASSLTRPPIGDTQYF.